The 30 T cell receptor beta chains below were found in one sample sequenced in a study of shared clonotypes between healthy human individuals (dated by TCRdb to 2020 to 2021). The library was made by the immunoSEQ multiplex PCR assay. TCRdb holds this immuneACCESS table with in-frame rearrangements only. Some clones are missing; in checked studies, unresolved V genes explain under half, and the rest has no known cause. Across this sample there are about 2.1 million clones, with roughly 91% seen only once. More than 1.5% of the sample is taken by the ten largest. CD8 naive samples consisted of CD45RO-negative cells that were positively selected for CCR7, yielding a CD45RA+CCR7+ population without TemRA cells. Sequenced input: naive CD8+ T cells from PBMCs. The cell subset or site label, read with the paper, signifies: CD45RA+CCR7+. The receptors originated from a man aged 18 to 35 in good health. Some clones in this sample may be carry-over from other donors' samples.

The V gene is TRBV27, the J gene TRBJ2-4, with 7 nucleotides matching TRBD1. CDR1 MNHEY and CDR2 SMNVEV come from the germline V gene (reference sequence). CDR3 size: 15 residues. V shed 1 base and J 6 bases; nucleotides not matched to a gene: 6. The CDR3 protein is CASSLWQGDGNIQYF. The DNA for the CDR3 is TGTGCCAGCAGTTTATGGCAGGGGGATGGAAACATTCAGTACTTC.

To note about this clone: An end of the junction differs from the germline gene, which may be a read error. The chain carries TRBV7-9 and TRBJ2-7; 11 bases fit TRBD2. The CDR3 is 12 residues long. Germline CDR1 reads SEHNR; CDR2 reads FQNEAQ (reference sequence). The CDR3 is CASRTSGMEFRF. In DNA form, the CDR3 reads TGTGCCAGCAGGACTAGCGGGATGGAATTCAGATTC.

This clone turned up a few times. This chain uses TRBV19 with TRBJ1-2, with 9 bases lining up with TRBD1. CDR1 and CDR2 from the germline V gene are LNHDA and SQIVND (reference sequence). This CDR3 has 14 residues. J lost 8 bases, V lost 7 bases, and 11 bases had no gene match. This CDR3 reads CASTLSRDRDGYTF. CDR3 bases: TGTGCCAGTACCCTGTCCCGGGACAGGGACGGCTACACCTTC.

The chain carries TRBV25-1 and TRBJ2-3, with D possibly TRBD2 on 6 matching bases. The CDR3 loop spans 17 amino acids. Looked up from germline, CDR1 is MGHDK and CDR2 is SYGVNS. V was trimmed by 7 bases and J by 1 base, leaving 21 bases between them. The CDR3 DNA is TGTGCCAGCACCCCAACGGAGGGGACGGGGGGCACAGATACGCAGTATTTT. It specifies CASTPTEGTGGTDTQYF.

The gene calls are TRBV19 and TRBJ2-1, with D perhaps matching TRBD1 (5 bases). The CDR3 length is 13 residues. V gave up 5 bases and J gave up 14 bases, with 19 bases separating them. CDR1 LNHDA and CDR2 SQIVND come from the germline V gene (reference sequence). CDR3 sequence (DNA): TGTGCCAGTAGTCCGGACACGCGCAATACCGAGTTCTTC. This gives the protein CASSPDTRNTEFF.

Notes on this clone: The identical CDR3 is also encoded by other nucleotide sequences in the sample. The gene calls are TRBV9 and TRBJ1-1; TRBD1 is a possible D gene (5 bases). The CDR3 totals 15 residues. Trimming stripped 0 bases from V and 0 bases from J, with 9 bases between. Germline V gene sequence: CDR1 SGDLS, CDR2 YYNGEE. The CDR3 DNA sequence: TGTGCCAGCAGCGTAGGAGACAGTCTGAACACTGAAGCTTTCTTT. Translating gives CASSVGDSLNTEAFF.

The chain recombines TRBV6-1 with TRBJ1-1; D perhaps matches TRBD1 (6 bases). The CDR3 runs to 14 residues. Germline V lookup: CDR1 MNHNS, CDR2 SASEGT. Deletions cut 3 bases from V and 4 bases from J, with 12 bases between. The CDR3 DNA reads TGTGCCAGCAGTGAGGGGGCTGGGGGCACTGAAGCTTTCTTT. Translation: CASSEGAGGTEAFF.

The CDR3 loop is CASSQTTYEQYF. Here the CDR3 DNA reads TGCGCCAGCAGCCAGACTACCTACGAGCAGTACTTC. The gene calls are TRBV4-1 and TRBJ2-7; tentative D call: TRBD2 (5 bases). The ends were cut back, 3 bases at V and 2 bases at J, with 5 bases in the middle. CDR3 length: 12 amino acids. Germline V CDR1 and CDR2: MGHRA, YSYEKL.

This rearrangement joins TRBV19 to TRBJ2-1; 14 bases are shared with TRBD2. The CDR3 extends over 17 amino acids. Losses at the gene ends were 3 bases for V and 7 bases for J; bases not matched to a gene: 8. Germline V gene sequence: CDR1 LNHDA, CDR2 SQIVND (reference sequence). In DNA, the CDR3 is TGTGCCAGTAGTATCCCACACCGGACTAGCGGGAGGAATGAGCAGTTCTTC. This sequence encodes CASSIPHRTSGRNEQFF.

This clone came up a few times. The rearrangement links TRBV29-1 to TRBJ1-2, with 7 bases fitting TRBD1. This CDR3 spans 13 amino acids. Unmatched junction bases numbered 4, after V lost 2 bases and J lost 4 bases. The germline CDR1 and CDR2 sequences are SQVTM and ANQGSEA. For the CDR3, the DNA is TGCAGCGTTGAACCACAGGGGCCCTATGGCTACACCTTC. Translation: CSVEPQGPYGYTF.

As regards this clone: In the same sample, other DNA sequences code for this CDR3. The chain has TRBV5-1 and TRBJ2-7; TRBD1 aligns across 12 bases. Germline V CDR1 and CDR2: SGHRS, YFSETQ. After removal of 4 bases from V and 4 bases from J, the junction contained 3 bases not matched to a gene. The CDR3 contains 14 residues. CDR3 nucleotide sequence: TGCGCCAGCAGCCCGGGACAGGGGGCTTACGAGCAGTACTTC. Translated, it gives CASSPGQGAYEQYF.

The V and J genes are TRBV27 and TRBJ2-7; weak D call: TRBD2 (5 bases). The CDR3 length is 14 residues. CDR1 MNHEY and CDR2 SMNVEV come from the germline V gene (reference sequence). V was cut by 3 bases and J by 5 bases, with 14 bases left in between. The CDR3 nucleotides read TGTGCCAGCAGTTTCCCGGGAACGGGCCACGAGCAGTACTTC. Its translation is CASSFPGTGHEQYF.

The rearrangement joins TRBV28 to TRBJ2-1; 11 bases map to TRBD2. This CDR3 spans 15 amino acids. CDR1 is MDHEN, CDR2 SYDVKM, per germline. V shed 5 bases, J shed 8 bases, and the junction held 8 bases outside the gene matches. The chain's CDR3 is CASSPILAGDDEQFF. CDR3 in DNA: TGTGCCAGCAGTCCTATACTAGCGGGAGACGATGAGCAGTTCTTC.

This chain joins TRBV27 and TRBJ1-1, with D possibly matching TRBD1 (5 bases). Germline V gene lookup returns CDR1 MNHEY and CDR2 SMNVEV (reference sequence). Trimming removed 4 bases from V and 4 bases from J, with 13 bases in between. The CDR3 totals 14 residues. The CDR3 DNA follows: TGTGCCAGCAGTTCAGGGTCGATAGTCACTGAAGCTTTCTTT. Translation gives CASSSGSIVTEAFF.

The V call is TRBV2, the J call TRBJ2-1; 8 bases line up with TRBD2. Germline V gives CDR1 SNHLY, CDR2 FYNNEI. This CDR3 spans 15 amino acids. V shed 6 bases and J 9 bases; nucleotides not matched to a gene: 13. This CDR3 is CASSAWEAGVGEQFF. As DNA, the CDR3 is TGTGCCAGCAGCGCTTGGGAAGCGGGAGTCGGTGAGCAGTTCTTC.

The chain has TRBV7-8 and TRBJ2-1, with 12 nucleotides matching TRBD2. The germline V gene has CDR1 SGHVS and CDR2 FQNEAQ. This CDR3 is built from 17 residues. V lost 4 bases, J lost 2 bases, and 6 bases stayed unmatched. This chain's CDR3 is CASSSRLAGVPYNEQFF. As DNA, the CDR3 is TGTGCCAGCAGCTCAAGACTAGCGGGAGTCCCCTACAATGAGCAGTTCTTC.

J is TRBJ2-2 and V is TRBV6-5; the match to TRBD2 covers 7 bases. The CDR3 has 15 residues. V dropped 2 bases and J dropped 7; count of bases not matched to a gene: 7. Germline assignment: CDR1 MNHEY and CDR2 SVGAGI. The CDR3 is CASSYRAGVNGELFF. The CDR3 bases are TGTGCCAGCAGTTACAGGGCGGGAGTTAACGGGGAGCTGTTTTTT.

This sequence joins TRBV2 and TRBJ1-1; possible D gene TRBD1, 6 bases. V shed 1 base and J shed 7 bases, with 13 bases lying between them. The CDR3 is 14 amino acids. CDR1 is SNHLY, CDR2 FYNNEI, per germline. CDR3 coding DNA: TGTGCCAGCAGTGAAGGGCGGGGAGGGGGTGAAGCTTTCTTT. Its protein is CASSEGRGGGEAFF. Using reference TRBV2 and TRBJ1-1 for the parts outside the CDR3, the full variable domain is EPEVTQTPSHQVTQMGQEVILRCVPISNHLYFYWYRQILGQKVEFLVSFYNNEISEKSEIFDDQFSVERPDGSNFTLKIRSTKLEDSAMYFCASSEGRGGGEAFFGQGTRLTVV.

The J gene is TRBJ2-2, the V gene TRBV4-3; either TRBD1 or TRBD2 may fit D (5 bases each). The V end lost 3 bases, the J end lost 0 bases, and 8 bases lay between the germline ends. Germline V gene sequence: CDR1 LGHNA, CDR2 YSLEER. The CDR3 contains 15 residues. CDR3 in amino acids: CASSHGTANTGELFF. CDR3 DNA: TGCGCCAGCAGCCACGGGACGGCGAACACCGGGGAGCTGTTTTTT.

DNA of the CDR3: TGTGCCAGCACCATACCGGGACAGGGGGCTCACGAGCAGTACTTC. This codes for CASTIPGQGAHEQYF. The chain employs TRBV21-1 and TRBJ2-7; TRBD1, the table's D call, lacks a check against the DNA. TRBV21-1 has pseudogene status. This CDR3 is 15 amino acids long.

The chain links TRBV4-1 to TRBJ2-5; 7 bases match TRBD1. Germline CDR1 MGHRA, CDR2 YSYEKL. Trimming removed 6 bases from V and 2 bases from J; junction bases left unmatched: 3. This CDR3 region has 13 residues. CDR3 loop: CASRDRSQETQYF. CDR3 DNA sequence: TGCGCCAGCAGGGACAGGTCTCAAGAGACCCAGTACTTC.

This chain connects TRBV28 to TRBJ2-7; D not resolved. V was pared by 4 bases and J by 0 bases, with 13 bases between. CDR1 is MDHEN, CDR2 SYDVKM, per germline. There are 15 residues in the CDR3. The CDR3 sequence is CASSSVRSVSYEQYF. CDR3 nucleotides: TGTGCCAGCAGTTCGGTCAGGTCCGTCTCCTACGAGCAGTACTTC.

J is TRBJ2-1 and V is TRBV7-9; D is ambiguous. CDR1 SEHNR and CDR2 FQNEAQ come from the germline V gene (reference sequence). This CDR3 is built from 12 residues. The V end was cut by 3 bases, the J end by 8 bases, with 8 bases between. This chain's CDR3 is CASSFGLYEQFF. The CDR3 nucleotides are TGTGCCAGCAGCTTCGGCTTATATGAGCAGTTCTTC.

The chain joins TRBV7-9 to TRBJ2-1, with D perhaps matching TRBD1 (6 bases). V was pared by 7 bases and J by 5 bases, with 21 bases between. Germline CDR1 reads SEHNR; CDR2 reads FQNEAQ (reference sequence). The CDR3 runs 16 residues. The CDR3 protein is CASTFRASRQDNEQFF. The CDR3 DNA reads as TGTGCCAGCACTTTTCGGGCTAGCCGACAGGACAATGAGCAGTTCTTC.

The chain carries TRBV7-3 and TRBJ2-2; 11 positions match TRBD2. Germline CDR1 SGHTA, CDR2 FQGTGA. This CDR3 contains 15 residues. V lost 5 bases to trimming and J lost 5 bases; unmatched junction nucleotides: 4. This chain's CDR3 is CASSPTSGNTGELFF. The CDR3 DNA reads as TGTGCCAGCAGCCCGACTAGCGGGAATACCGGGGAGCTGTTTTTT.

The chain combines TRBV7-2 with TRBJ2-1; a possible D gene is TRBD2 (6 bases). The CDR3 runs to 15 residues. Germline V lookup: CDR1 SGHTA, CDR2 FQGNSA. V lost 5 bases and J 4 bases, leaving 15 bases between the germline ends. The CDR3 DNA sequence: TGTGCCAGCAGCCCTCGGGAGCGGACTTACAATGAGCAGTTCTTC. Protein: CASSPRERTYNEQFF.

The chain carries TRBV5-6 and TRBJ1-2; tentatively, D is TRBD1 (5 bases). This CDR3 region has 12 residues. V lost 4 bases and J lost 8, with 12 bases in between. Germline loops: CDR1 SGHDT, CDR2 YYEEEE. The CDR3 nucleotides are TGTGCCAGCAGCAATGGACAAGAGGGCTACACCTTC. It translates to CASSNGQEGYTF.

The chain recombines TRBV13 with TRBJ2-7; perhaps TRBD1 as D (6 bases). The CDR3 has 14 residues. V shed 4 bases and J shed 5 bases, with 15 bases lying between them. Germline CDR1 reads PRHDT; CDR2 reads FYEKMQ (reference sequence). The CDR3 DNA sequence: TGTGCCAGCAGCTCGGGACACCGGTCCCACGAGCAGTACTTC. This gives the protein CASSSGHRSHEQYF.

This clone was seen just once. J is TRBJ2-7 and V is TRBV4-1, with no clear D. CDR3 size: 15 residues. From germline, CDR1 is MGHRA and CDR2 YSYEKL. Trimming pared 0 bases from V and 4 bases from J, leaving 13 bases between. Here the CDR3 DNA reads TGCGCCAGCAGCCAAGACGCAGTAACCGATTACGAGCAGTACTTC. It specifies CASSQDAVTDYEQYF.

This sequence joins TRBV7-9 and TRBJ2-1; a weak D match, TRBD1 (6 bases). The CDR3 consists of 17 residues. V was clipped by 4 bases and J by 4 bases, with 20 bases between them. Germline CDR1 and CDR2: SEHNR and FQNEAQ (reference sequence). The CDR3 reads CASSSPNDPDRYNEQFF. CDR3 sequence (DNA): TGTGCCAGCAGCTCCCCGAATGACCCCGACAGGTACAATGAGCAGTTCTTC.